These 15 T cell receptor beta chains came from one sample sequenced in a study of identical twins. TCRdb independently ran MiXCR on the 5' RACE reads; one entry per CDR3 protein. The table includes 690,000 or so distinct CDR3 sequences, more than 6.5% detected once. The data also belong to a second study, concerning yellow fever vaccine responses in identical twins.

Sequenced sample: PBMCs. The receptors were sampled from a woman between 18 and 29 years old in good health.

The sample holds a few counts of this clonotype. This chain links TRBV24-1 with TRBJ2-1, with D tentatively TRBD1 or TRBD2 (5 bases each). The CDR3 runs to 15 residues. The germline V gene has CDR1 KGHDR and CDR2 SFDVKD. The germline V and J ends were trimmed by 3 bases and 5 bases, with 13 bases remaining between them. Here the CDR3 reads CATSDLRQTNNEQFF. The DNA for the CDR3 is TGTGCCACCAGTGATCTCAGACAGACTAACAATGAGCAGTTCTTC.

A few counts support this clonotype. The chain carries TRBV18 and TRBJ2-3; the match to TRBD2 covers 11 bases. With 5 bases clipped from V and 6 bases from J, the junction kept 4 bases outside the gene matches. The CDR3 contains 14 residues. CDR1 and CDR2 from the germline V gene are KGHSH and LQKENI. The DNA of the CDR3 is TGTGCCAGCTCAACTAGCGGGAGATCGGATACGCAGTATTTT. Its translation: CASSTSGRSDTQYF.

Here the CDR3 DNA reads TGTGCCAGCAGCGCCTCGGGGGGGACAGGCAACTACGAGCAGTACTTC. Translating it yields CASSASGGTGNYEQYF. The chain uses TRBV6-4 and TRBJ2-7; the D call may be TRBD1 or TRBD2 (8 bases each). CDR1 MRHNA and CDR2 SNTAGT come from the germline V gene. This CDR3 is 16 amino acids long. V was shortened by 6 bases and J by 3 bases, with 21 bases between the two germline ends.

This sequence joins TRBV12-3 or TRBV12-4 and TRBJ2-1; 14 nucleotides agree with TRBD2. Trimming removed 7 bases from V and 7 bases from J; junction bases left unmatched: 9. The CDR3 length is 16 residues. CDR3 in DNA: TGTGCCAGCACCGAGAGACTAGCGGGGGGGATAAATGAGCAGTTCTTC. Its translation is CASTERLAGGINEQFF.

V usage is TRBV20-1 and J usage is TRBJ2-1; D not certain. There are 14 residues in the CDR3. Between the trimmed V and J ends, which lost 0 bases and 7 bases, there was a span of 13 bases. CDR1 DFQATT and CDR2 SNEGSKA come from the germline V gene (reference sequence). This CDR3 is CSARDPVSPNEQFF. The CDR3 DNA is TGCAGTGCTAGAGATCCTGTTAGCCCAAATGAGCAGTTCTTC.

The rearrangement links TRBV10-1 to TRBJ2-3, with D possibly called TRBD1 or TRBD2 (5 bases each). V was clipped by 6 bases and J by 2 bases, with 15 bases between them. The germline gives CDR1 WNHNN, CDR2 SYGVQD (reference sequence). This CDR3 region has 15 residues. The CDR3 spells CASRSDEGFTDTQYF. The CDR3 nucleotides read TGCGCCAGCAGGTCTGACGAGGGGTTCACAGATACGCAGTATTTT.

This clonotype was detected a few times. The J gene is TRBJ2-3, the V gene TRBV3-1; a weak D match, TRBD2 (5 bases). Germline CDR1 reads LGHDT; CDR2 reads YNNKEL (reference sequence). Trimming shortened V by 4 bases and J by 0 bases, and 20 bases separated the two germline ends. The CDR3 extends over 18 amino acids. CDR3 DNA sequence: TGTGCCAGCAGCCTCAGACTCGGACTCCCCCCCAGCACAGATACGCAGTATTTT. Translated, it gives CASSLRLGLPPSTDTQYF.

The table lists this clonotype with many counts. The V call is TRBV12-3 or TRBV12-4, the J call TRBJ1-2; D is ambiguous. CDR3 length equals 15 residues. Between the trimmed V and J ends, which lost 6 bases and 0 bases, there was a span of 14 bases. CDR3 nucleotide sequence: TGTGCCAGCAGCCCCCGGGAATCCCCTAACTATGGCTACACCTTC. This translates into CASSPRESPNYGYTF.

J is TRBJ1-1 and V is TRBV6-6; D not resolved. Germline loops: CDR1 MNHNY, CDR2 SVGAGI (reference sequence). This CDR3 comprises 12 residues. V lost 6 bases to trimming and J lost 4 bases, with 9 bases between them. The chain's CDR3 is CASSQGLTEAFF. DNA for the CDR3: TGTGCCAGCAGCCAAGGACTCACTGAAGCTTTCTTT.

This clonotype was detected only a few times. V usage is TRBV15 and J usage is TRBJ1-2; unclear D gene. Germline V gives CDR1 LNHNV, CDR2 YYDKDF (reference sequence). The CDR3 extends over 14 amino acids. The V gene lost 1 base and the J gene lost 8 bases, with 14 bases spanning the gap. The CDR3 loop is CATSRGGPAKGYTF. The CDR3 coding sequence is TGTGCCACCAGCAGAGGAGGACCGGCTAAGGGCTACACCTTC. Drawing the rest from reference TRBV15 and TRBJ1-2, the complete variable domain is DAMVIQNPRYQVTQFGKPVTLSCSQTLNHNVMYWYQQKSSQAPKLLFHYYDKDFNNEADTPDNFQSRRPNTSFCFLDIRSPGLGDTAMYLCATSRGGPAKGYTFGSGTRLTVV.

The V gene is TRBV3-1, the J gene TRBJ2-7; 7 nucleotides agree with TRBD2. Per the germline V gene, CDR1 is LGHDT and CDR2 is YNNKEL (reference sequence). This CDR3 region has 15 residues. The ends lost 4 bases at V and 0 bases at J; junction bases unmatched: 6. The DNA of the CDR3 is TGTGCCAGCAGCCCCTCCGGGACTATCTCCTACGAGCAGTACTTC. Its translation is CASSPSGTISYEQYF.

In its sample, this clonotype was seen many times. The J gene is TRBJ2-1, the V gene TRBV20-1; D is uncertain. Germline CDR1 and CDR2: DFQATT and SNEGSKA (reference sequence). The CDR3 has 10 residues. V gave up 3 bases and J gave up 13 bases, with 10 bases separating them. The chain's CDR3 is CSASTLVQFF. The CDR3 region has the DNA TGCAGTGCTAGTACTCTCGTTCAGTTCTTC.

The rearrangement uses TRBV12-3 or TRBV12-4 and TRBJ2-2; D possibly uses TRBD1 or TRBD2 (5 bases each). The V and J ends lost 3 bases and 3 bases respectively, with 8 bases between them. The CDR3 has 14 residues. This CDR3 reads CASSFREYTGELFF. The CDR3 DNA reads TGTGCCAGCAGTTTCAGGGAGTACACCGGGGAGCTGTTTTTT.

The V gene is TRBV10-2, the J gene TRBJ2-7, with D possibly matching TRBD2 (5 bases). This CDR3 is 14 amino acids long. Trimming shortened V by 0 bases and J by 9 bases, and 15 bases separated the two germline ends. Germline V lookup: CDR1 WSHSY, CDR2 SAAADI. CDR3: CASSESISLATQYF. The CDR3 nucleotides read TGCGCCAGCAGTGAGTCGATTAGTCTAGCCACGCAGTACTTC.

This clonotype was recorded a few times. The J gene is TRBJ2-1, the V gene TRBV12-3 or TRBV12-4; no reliable D call. The CDR3 is made up of 12 amino acids. Between the trimmed V and J ends, which lost 6 bases and 12 bases, there was a span of 15 bases. For the CDR3, the DNA is TGTGCCAGCAGCCAGGTTCGGGTATGGCAGTTCTTC. Translation gives CASSQVRVWQFF.